This TCR beta chain was profiled in a study of control samples from healthy donors and cancer patients. In germline, CDR1 is LNHNV, CDR2 YYDKDF (reference sequence). This CDR3 has 13 residues. V was pared by 3 bases and J by 4 bases, with 1 base of the junction left unmatched. Clones were sequenced by immunoSEQ multiplex PCR, and TCRdb holds only the in-frame ones, with some missing. This repertoire shows under 200,000 clones, roughly 94% found once; its top ten account for around 9.3%. This sequence originates from a woman aged 40 to 50 in good health. Material for sequencing was blood. V and J are TRBV15 and TRBJ2-7; 9 bases agree with TRBD2. For the CDR3, the DNA is TGTGCCACCAGCAGGACTAGCGGTTACGAGCAGTACTTC. Translated, it gives CATSRTSGYEQYF.